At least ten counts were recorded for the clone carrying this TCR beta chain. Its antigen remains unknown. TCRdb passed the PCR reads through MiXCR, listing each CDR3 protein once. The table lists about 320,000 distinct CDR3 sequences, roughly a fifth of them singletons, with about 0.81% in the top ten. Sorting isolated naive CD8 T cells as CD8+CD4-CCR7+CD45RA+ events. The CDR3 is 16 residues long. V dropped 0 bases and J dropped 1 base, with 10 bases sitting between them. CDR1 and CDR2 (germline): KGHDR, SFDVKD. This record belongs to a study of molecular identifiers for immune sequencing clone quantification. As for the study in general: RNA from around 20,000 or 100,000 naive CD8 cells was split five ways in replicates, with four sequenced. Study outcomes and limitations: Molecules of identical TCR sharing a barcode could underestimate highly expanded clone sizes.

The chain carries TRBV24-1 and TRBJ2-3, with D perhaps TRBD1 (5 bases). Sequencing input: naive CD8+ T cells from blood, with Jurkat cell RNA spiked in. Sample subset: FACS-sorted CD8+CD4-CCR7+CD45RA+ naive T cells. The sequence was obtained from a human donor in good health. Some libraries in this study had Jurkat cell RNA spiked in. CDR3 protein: CATSDLQTDGTDTQYF. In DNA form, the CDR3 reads TGTGCCACCAGTGATTTGCAGACAGACGGCACAGATACGCAGTATTTT.